The subject of this entry is one T cell receptor (beta chain). No antigen is known for it. These data are taken from a study of cytomegalovirus exposure and HLA in healthy donors. Study outcomes and limitations: The study designated fewer than 200 TCR beta chains cytomegalovirus-associated. Many donors carried some public TCRs, although rarity characterized most TCR sequences. It was only CMV serostatus that was available as immune exposure information. For most subjects, TCR beta sequences were reported to predict HLA-A and HLA-B alleles with accuracy.

PCR involved 60 Vbeta and 13 Jbeta primers. Assay: immunoSEQ multiplex PCR; the TCRdb copy retains only in-frame clones and omits some. The profile shows about 88,000 clones, about 90% of them singletons. Material: PBMCs. The TCR originated in a man between 18 and 29 years old in good health and CMV-seronegative.

CDR3 DNA sequence: TGTGCCAGCAGCACACGACAGGGTATCACTGAAGCTTTCTTT. This encodes CASSTRQGITEAFF. V and J are TRBV7-2 and TRBJ1-1; TRBD1 aligns across 7 bases. There are 14 residues in the CDR3. J was trimmed by 4 bases and V by 5 bases; bases with no gene match: 7. Germline assignment: CDR1 SGHTA and CDR2 FQGNSA.